The 23 T cell receptor beta chains listed next were all sequenced from one sample in a study of cytomegalovirus exposure and HLA in healthy donors. 13 Jbeta primers and 60 Vbeta primers were used for the PCR. Clones were read by immunoSEQ multiplex PCR, and TCRdb kept only the in-frame ones, dropping some. The sample shows 60,000 to 90,000 clones, about 73% of them seen only once. The sample taken for sequencing was PBMCs. The receptors were sampled from a woman aged 45-59 years in good health and CMV-seropositive.

The chain combines TRBV10-3 with TRBJ2-1, with D maybe TRBD1 (6 bases). The CDR3 spans 16 residues. Trimming cost V 4 bases and J 8 bases, with 21 bases left between them. Germline V gene sequence: CDR1 ENHRY, CDR2 SYGVKD. As DNA, the CDR3 is TGTGCCATCAGTGGGGGTTTACAGGGAGTAATCTATGAGCAGTTCTTC. This encodes CAISGGLQGVIYEQFF.

The genes are TRBV6-6 and TRBJ2-2; TRBD1 matches 7 bases. Germline CDR1 is MNHNY and CDR2 is SVGAGI (reference sequence). The V and J ends lost 0 bases and 1 base, in that order; junction bases with no gene match: 2. The CDR3 sequence is 16 residues long. The CDR3 sequence is CASSYSTGKNTGELFF. CDR3 bases: TGTGCCAGCAGTTACTCGACAGGGAAGAACACCGGGGAGCTGTTTTTT.

The J gene is TRBJ2-1, the V gene TRBV2; tentatively, D is TRBD2 (6 bases). V lost 7 bases and J lost 2, with 9 bases in between. The CDR3 consists of 13 residues. Germline lookup yields CDR1 SNHLY and CDR2 FYNNEI. The CDR3 DNA sequence: TGTGCCAGCATTAGCGGCCCCTACAATGAGCAGTTCTTC. This encodes CASISGPYNEQFF.

DNA for the CDR3: TGTGCCAGCGTACTTGGGGGGTCGAACTATGGCTACACCTTC. This codes for CASVLGGSNYGYTF. The rearrangement uses TRBV5-4 and TRBJ1-2, with D possibly matching TRBD1 (5 bases). CDR1 is SGHNT and CDR2 is YYREEE in the germline V gene (reference sequence). Trimming left V 7 bases short and J 2 bases short, with 15 bases between. The CDR3 sequence is 14 residues long.

The V and J genes are TRBV7-8 and TRBJ2-1, with TRBD2 matching over 8 bases. CDR3 length: 15 amino acids. Germline values: CDR1 SGHVS, CDR2 FQNEAQ. Unmatched junction bases numbered 12, after V lost 7 bases and J lost 7 bases. The CDR3 sequence: CASITSGRAGNEQFF. The CDR3 DNA follows: TGTGCCAGCATAACAAGCGGGAGAGCGGGGAATGAGCAGTTCTTC. The entire variable domain, with the rest obtained from reference TRBV7-8 and TRBJ2-1, is as follows: GAGVSQSPRYKVAKRGQDVALRCDPISGHVSLFWYQQALGQGPEFLTYFQNEAQLDKSGLPSDRFFAERPEGSVSTLKIQRTQQEDSAVYLCASITSGRAGNEQFFGPGTRLTVL.

The chain recombines TRBV27 with TRBJ1-2; TRBD1 is a possible D gene (5 bases). The CDR3 loop spans 15 amino acids. V was cut by 2 bases and J by 6 bases, with 16 bases left in between. Germline V gives CDR1 MNHEY, CDR2 SMNVEV (reference sequence). The CDR3 DNA sequence: TGTGCCAGCAGTTTACGATGGGGGGGTTGGGATGGCTACACCTTC. Its translation is CASSLRWGGWDGYTF.

V gene TRBV18 combines with J gene TRBJ1-5, with 10 nucleotides matching TRBD1. The CDR3 consists of 15 residues. With 2 bases clipped from V and 5 bases from J, the junction kept 3 bases outside the gene matches. Germline CDR1 is KGHSH and CDR2 is LQKENI. CDR3: CASSPAGQGHQPQHF. The CDR3 DNA sequence: TGTGCCAGCTCACCAGCGGGACAGGGGCATCAGCCCCAGCATTTT.

J is TRBJ1-1 and V is TRBV6-5, with D possibly TRBD1 on 5 matching bases. The CDR3 loop spans 15 amino acids. Germline loops: CDR1 MNHEY, CDR2 SVGAGI. V lost 0 bases and J lost 9, with 17 bases in between. The CDR3 loop reads CASSYSVGQGQKAFF. Here the CDR3 DNA reads TGTGCCAGCAGTTACTCCGTTGGTCAGGGCCAGAAAGCTTTCTTT.

This chain connects TRBV2 to TRBJ1-2; no clear D gene. The germline V gene has CDR1 SNHLY and CDR2 FYNNEI. V was cut by 1 base and J by 4 bases, with 19 bases left in between. The CDR3 loop spans 17 amino acids. CDR3 amino acids: CASSEVTLDGRGYGYTF. CDR3 coding DNA: TGTGCCAGCAGTGAAGTGACTCTTGACGGGAGAGGCTATGGCTACACCTTC. Full variable domain (rest looked up from reference TRBV2 and TRBJ1-2): EPEVTQTPSHQVTQMGQEVILRCVPISNHLYFYWYRQILGQKVEFLVSFYNNEISEKSEIFDDQFSVERPDGSNFTLKIRSTKLEDSAMYFCASSEVTLDGRGYGYTFGSGTRLTVV.

A remark on this clone: This sample includes further DNA sequences coding for the same CDR3. The V call is TRBV14, the J call TRBJ2-2; TRBD1 aligns across 10 bases. V gave up 3 bases and J gave up 6 bases; unmatched junction bases: 4. CDR3 length: 15 residues. The germline V gene encodes CDR1 SGHDN and CDR2 FVKESK. CDR3 amino acids: CASSQRTGGSGELFF. DNA of the CDR3: TGTGCCAGCAGCCAGCGGACAGGGGGGTCCGGGGAGCTGTTTTTT.

V is TRBV27 and J is TRBJ1-2; 7 bases are a match to TRBD1. This CDR3 contains 15 residues. V lost 0 bases, J lost 4 bases, and 5 bases stayed unmatched. Germline V gives CDR1 MNHEY, CDR2 SMNVEV (reference sequence). CDR3 DNA sequence: TGTGCCAGCAGTTTATCTCCGGCAGGGGGCTATGGCTACACCTTC. It is translated as CASSLSPAGGYGYTF.

The chain employs TRBV30 and TRBJ2-5; D remains unclear. CDR1 and CDR2 (germline): GTSNPN, SVGIG (reference sequence). The CDR3 sequence is 16 residues long. V dropped 2 bases and J dropped 1 base, with 17 bases sitting between them. The chain's CDR3 is CAWSPDIPSLQETQYF. CDR3 nucleotide sequence: TGTGCCTGGAGTCCAGACATCCCAAGCCTCCAAGAGACCCAGTACTTC.

This chain links TRBV7-2 with TRBJ2-7; tentative D call: TRBD1 (5 bases). Trimming cost V 2 bases and J 4 bases, with 12 bases left between them. The CDR3 is 14 residues long. Per germline, CDR1 SGHTA and CDR2 FQGNSA. CDR3 protein: CASSLSWGDYEQYF. DNA for the CDR3: TGTGCCAGCAGCTTAAGTTGGGGCGATTACGAGCAGTACTTC.

V is TRBV11-1 and J is TRBJ1-2, with a tentative D call TRBD1 (6 bases). This CDR3 has 14 residues. With 5 bases removed from V and 2 bases from J, the gap between germline ends came to 12 bases. Germline V gene sequence: CDR1 SGHAT, CDR2 FQDESV (reference sequence). For the CDR3, the DNA is TGTGCCAGCAGCACCGGGGGGCGCAACTATGGCTACACCTTC. This gives the protein CASSTGGRNYGYTF.

This clone has only a few counts. The rearrangement links TRBV10-1 to TRBJ2-2, with D possibly TRBD1 on 5 matching bases. V was shortened by 8 bases and J by 3 bases, with 7 bases between the two germline ends. This CDR3 has 12 residues. CDR1 is WNHNN and CDR2 is SYGVQD in the germline V gene (reference sequence). The CDR3 here is CASHRYTGELFF. CDR3 coding DNA: TGCGCCAGCCACAGGTACACCGGGGAGCTGTTTTTT.

The chain links TRBV4-3 to TRBJ2-7, with 10 bases matching TRBD1. After removal of 2 bases from V and 1 base from J, the junction contained 5 bases not matched to a gene. CDR3 length: 16 amino acids. Germline loops: CDR1 LGHNA, CDR2 YSLEER. DNA for the CDR3: TGCGCCAGCAGCCAAACGACAGGGGGCTCATCCTACGAGCAGTACTTC. Its translation: CASSQTTGGSSYEQYF.

This CDR3 is CASSFQGNPEAFF. The CDR3, as DNA: TGCGCCAGCAGCTTTCAGGGGAATCCTGAAGCTTTCTTT. The gene calls are TRBV10-2 and TRBJ1-1; tentative D call: TRBD1 (6 bases). CDR1 and CDR2 from the germline V gene are WSHSY and SAAADI. The CDR3 sequence is 13 residues long. Trimming pared 6 bases from V and 6 bases from J, leaving 14 bases between.

This clone has a handful of counts. The CDR3 reads CASSPLDGDLSYEQYF. The CDR3 DNA is TGTGCCAGCTCACCACTCGACGGGGACTTATCCTACGAGCAGTACTTC. The chain is built from TRBV18 and TRBJ2-7; tentative D call: TRBD2 (6 bases). CDR3 size: 16 residues. Germline-derived CDR1 and CDR2 are KGHSH and LQKENI. Trimming shortened V by 1 base and J by 1 base, and 14 bases separated the two germline ends.

CDR3 bases: TGTGCCAGCAGCGTAGTTCCGGGGGAGATTCAAGAGACCCAGTACTTC. Its translation: CASSVVPGEIQETQYF. The rearrangement joins TRBV9 to TRBJ2-5; perhaps TRBD2 as D (6 bases). CDR1 is SGDLS, CDR2 YYNGEE, per germline. Trimming stripped 0 bases from V and 2 bases from J, with 14 bases between. The CDR3 has 16 amino acids. Filled out from reference TRBV9 and TRBJ2-5, the complete variable domain reads DSGVTQTPKHLITATGQRVTLRCSPRSGDLSVYWYQQSLDQGLQFLIQYYNGEERAKGNILERFSAQQFPDLHSELNLSSLELGDSALYFCASSVVPGEIQETQYFGPGTRLLVL.

This chain links TRBV7-2 with TRBJ1-2, with TRBD1 as a possible D gene (5 bases). Germline V gene lookup returns CDR1 SGHTA and CDR2 FQGNSA. CDR3 length: 13 residues. The ends were cut back, 3 bases at V and 5 bases at J, with 10 bases in the middle. In DNA form, the CDR3 reads TGTGCCAGCAGCTTTCAGGGTGGGTATGGCTACACCTTC. Translated, it gives CASSFQGGYGYTF.

V usage is TRBV27 and J usage is TRBJ2-5, with a possible D match to TRBD2 (5 bases). The ends were cut back, 3 bases at V and 2 bases at J, with 13 bases in the middle. CDR3 length: 15 amino acids. Germline-derived CDR1 and CDR2 are MNHEY and SMNVEV (reference sequence). CDR3 sequence reads: CASSLGNGVQETQYF. The CDR3 DNA reads TGTGCCAGCAGTTTGGGCAACGGGGTGCAAGAGACCCAGTACTTC.

A word on this clone: At one end, the junction sequence differs from germline, possibly due to a read error. The gene calls are TRBV11-2 and TRBJ2-3; 10 bases line up with TRBD1. The CDR3 has 19 residues. Germline-derived CDR1 and CDR2 are SGHAT and FQNNGV. CDR3 sequence reads: CASSLESTGGEINADTQYF. The CDR3 nucleotides read TGTGCCAGCAGTTTAGAGTCGACAGGGGGCGAAATAAACGCAGATACGCAGTATTTT.

In DNA form, the CDR3 reads TGTGCCAGCAGCCAATCCGGACAGGGAAACACTGAAGCTTTCTTT. Protein sequence: CASSQSGQGNTEAFF. The chain is built from TRBV7-6 and TRBJ1-1; 8 nucleotides line up with TRBD1. The J segment lost 2 bases and the V segment lost 5 bases, leaving 7 bases of the junction unmatched. The CDR3 length is 15 residues. Per germline, CDR1 SGHVS and CDR2 FNYEAQ.